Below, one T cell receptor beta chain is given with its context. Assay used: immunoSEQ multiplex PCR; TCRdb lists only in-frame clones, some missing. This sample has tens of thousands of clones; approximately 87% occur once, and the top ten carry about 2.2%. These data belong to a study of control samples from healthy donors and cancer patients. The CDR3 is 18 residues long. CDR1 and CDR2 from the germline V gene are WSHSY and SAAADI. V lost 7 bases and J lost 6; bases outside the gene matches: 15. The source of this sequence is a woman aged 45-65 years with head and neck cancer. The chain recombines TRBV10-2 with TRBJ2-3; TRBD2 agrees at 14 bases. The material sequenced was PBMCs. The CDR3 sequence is CASTLPGLAGALADTQYF. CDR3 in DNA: TGCGCCAGCACTTTGCCGGGACTAGCGGGGGCCCTGGCGGATACGCAGTATTTT.